The rows below give T cell receptor beta chains drawn from one sample of a study of T-cell reconstitution after alpha-beta-depleted transplantation in children. TCRdb re-derived calls from the PCR reads in MiXCR, one entry per CDR3 protein. The sample includes about 340,000 distinct CDR3 sequences, about an eighth of them seen just once. Source: PBMCs, taken from the stem cell graft. The receptors were gathered from a human donor who donated a stem cell graft to a child with Fanconi anemia. The CDR3 runs from the conserved cysteine through the conserved F or W. A D gene is named only where the DNA matches it firmly. Clone size is given for some rows only: seen once, a few or many times, or a class if the clone is expanded.

d_call: .
j_call: TRBJ1-4
v_call: TRBV4-3
clone_size: few
cdr3_aa: CASSPGRGETNEKLFF
cdr3_nt: TGCGCCAGCAGCCCGGGGCGCGGGGAAACTAATGAAAAACTGTTTTTT

d_call: .
j_call: TRBJ2-3
v_call: TRBV7-2
clone_size: .
cdr3_aa: CASSFRGASTDTQYF
cdr3_nt: TGTGCCAGCAGCTTTCGGGGGGCAAGCACAGATACGCAGTATTTT

d_call: .
j_call: TRBJ2-7
v_call: TRBV5-1
clone_size: many
cdr3_aa: CASSLTGNSYEQYF
cdr3_nt: TGCGCCAGCAGCTTGACAGGGAACTCCTACGAGCAGTACTTC

d_call: .
j_call: TRBJ2-5
v_call: TRBV5-4
clone_size: .
cdr3_aa: CASSSRVAGGTIKGETQYF
cdr3_nt: TGTGCCAGCAGCTCCCGCGTCGCGGGTGGTACTATTAAGGGAGAGACCCAGTACTTC

d_call: .
j_call: TRBJ1-5
v_call: TRBV12-3/TRBV12-4
clone_size: .
cdr3_aa: CASSSLNAPNQPQHF
cdr3_nt: TGTGCCAGCAGTTCACTAAACGCACCCAATCAGCCCCAGCATTTT

d_call: TRBD1
j_call: TRBJ2-2
v_call: TRBV4-2
clone_size: .
cdr3_aa: CASSQDQGSGTGANTGELFF
cdr3_nt: TGTGCCAGCAGCCAAGATCAGGGGTCGGGAACAGGGGCGAACACCGGGGAGCTGTTTTTT

d_call: .
j_call: TRBJ1-4
v_call: TRBV5-8
clone_size: .
cdr3_aa: CASSLGDTPTNEKLFF
cdr3_nt: TGTGCCAGCAGCTTGGGGGACACCCCAACTAATGAAAAACTGTTTTTT

d_call: .
j_call: TRBJ1-1
v_call: TRBV7-2
clone_size: .
cdr3_aa: CASSLKDTEAFF
cdr3_nt: TGTGCCAGCAGCTTAAAAGACACTGAAGCTTTCTTT

d_call: .
j_call: TRBJ2-6
v_call: TRBV6-1
clone_size: .
cdr3_aa: CATGDGLTAGANVLTF
cdr3_nt: TGTGCCACAGGGGACGGACTAACCGCTGGGGCCAACGTCCTGACTTTC

d_call: TRBD2
j_call: TRBJ2-5
v_call: TRBV20-1
clone_size: .
cdr3_aa: CSARGPAGGLGETQYF
cdr3_nt: TGCAGTGCTAGAGGCCCAGCGGGGGGGCTGGGAGAGACCCAGTACTTC

d_call: .
j_call: TRBJ1-5
v_call: TRBV24-1
clone_size: .
cdr3_aa: CATQDSSYQPQHF
cdr3_nt: TGTGCCACCCAGGACAGTTCCTATCAGCCCCAGCATTTT

d_call: TRBD1
j_call: TRBJ2-5
v_call: TRBV7-9
clone_size: few
cdr3_aa: CASSFTLTGREETQYF
cdr3_nt: TGTGCCAGCAGCTTTACTCTGACAGGGCGGGAAGAGACCCAGTACTTC